This T cell receptor beta chain comes out of a study of Graves' ophthalmopathy and Graves' hyperthyroidism. Amplifying from RNA transcripts, the study obtained TCR beta CDR3 regions. The workflow started with a first-round RT-PCR run with HTBI primers and then moved on to a second-round multiplex PCR. TCRdb redid the calling of the multiplex PCR reads with MiXCR, one entry per CDR3 protein. The sample contains 200,000 to 300,000 distinct CDR3 sequences, around 45% of which appear only once. V was pared by 5 bases and J by 1 base, with 5 bases between. The CDR3 is 12 residues long. As diagnostic evidence, clinical symptoms, serum thyroxine, TRAb, thyroid ultrasound and orbital computed tomography were relied upon.

The chain joins TRBV12-3 or TRBV12-4 to TRBJ1-1; D not certain. The sequence derives from an adult man with Graves' ophthalmopathy. What was sequenced was peripheral blood. The CDR3 loop is CASSMENTEAFF. CDR3 coding DNA: TGTGCCAGCAGTATGGAGAACACTGAAGCTTTCTTT.